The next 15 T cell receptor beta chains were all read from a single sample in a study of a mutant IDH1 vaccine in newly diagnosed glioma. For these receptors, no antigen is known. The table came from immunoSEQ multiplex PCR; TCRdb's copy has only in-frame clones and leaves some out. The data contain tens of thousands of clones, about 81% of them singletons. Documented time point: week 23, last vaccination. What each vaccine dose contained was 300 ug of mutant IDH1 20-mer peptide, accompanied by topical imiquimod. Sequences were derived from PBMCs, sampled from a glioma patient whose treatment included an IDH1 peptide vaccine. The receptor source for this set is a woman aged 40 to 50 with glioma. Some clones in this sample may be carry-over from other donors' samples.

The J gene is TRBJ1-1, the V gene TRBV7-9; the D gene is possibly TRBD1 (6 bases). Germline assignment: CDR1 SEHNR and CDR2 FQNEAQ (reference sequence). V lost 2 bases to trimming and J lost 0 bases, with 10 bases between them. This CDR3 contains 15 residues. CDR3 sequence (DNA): TGTGCCAGCAGCTTACTACAGGGATTGAACACTGAAGCTTTCTTT. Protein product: CASSLLQGLNTEAFF. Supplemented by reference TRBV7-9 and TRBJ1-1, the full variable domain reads DTGVSQNPRHKITKRGQNVTFRCDPISEHNRLYWYRQTLGQGPEFLTYFQNEAQLEKSRLLSDRFSAERPKGSFSTLEIQRTEQGDSAMYLCASSLLQGLNTEAFFGQGTRLTVV.

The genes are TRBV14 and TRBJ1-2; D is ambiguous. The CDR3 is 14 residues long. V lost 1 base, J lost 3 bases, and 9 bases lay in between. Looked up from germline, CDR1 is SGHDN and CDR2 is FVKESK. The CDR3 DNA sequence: TGTGCCAGCAGCCAAGGAGCAGAGTACTATGGCTACACCTTC. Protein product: CASSQGAEYYGYTF. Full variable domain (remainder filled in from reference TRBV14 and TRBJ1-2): EAGVTQFPSHSVIEKGQTVTLRCDPISGHDNLYWYRRVMGKEIKFLLHFVKESKQDESGMPNNRFLAERTGGTYSTLKVQPAELEDSGVYFCASSQGAEYYGYTFGSGTRLTVV.

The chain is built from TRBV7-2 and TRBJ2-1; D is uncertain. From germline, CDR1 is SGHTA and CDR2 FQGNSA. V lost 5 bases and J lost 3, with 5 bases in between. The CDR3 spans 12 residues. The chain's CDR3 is CASSGDYNEQFF. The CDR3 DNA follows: TGTGCCAGCAGCGGGGACTACAATGAGCAGTTCTTC.

The CDR3 loop reads CASSLDTDTQYF. The CDR3 DNA sequence: TGCGCCAGCAGCTTGGACACAGATACGCAGTATTTT. The V gene is TRBV5-1, the J gene TRBJ2-3; D gene ambiguous. Trimming pared 0 bases from V and 2 bases from J, leaving 1 base between. The CDR3 contains 12 residues. Germline V lookup: CDR1 SGHRS, CDR2 YFSETQ.

The CDR3 protein is CAWDIGANTEAFF. DNA for the CDR3: TGTGCCTGGGATATAGGGGCGAACACTGAAGCTTTCTTT. J is TRBJ1-1 and V is TRBV30, with a tentative D call TRBD1 (5 bases). The CDR3 loop spans 13 amino acids. From germline, CDR1 is GTSNPN and CDR2 SVGIG (reference sequence). Trimming left V 5 bases short and J 1 base short, with 11 bases between.

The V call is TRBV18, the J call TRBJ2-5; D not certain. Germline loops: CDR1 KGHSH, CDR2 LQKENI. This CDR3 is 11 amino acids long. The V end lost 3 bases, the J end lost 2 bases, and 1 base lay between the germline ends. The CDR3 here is CASSPQETQYF. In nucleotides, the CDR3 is TGTGCCAGCTCACCGCAAGAGACCCAGTACTTC.

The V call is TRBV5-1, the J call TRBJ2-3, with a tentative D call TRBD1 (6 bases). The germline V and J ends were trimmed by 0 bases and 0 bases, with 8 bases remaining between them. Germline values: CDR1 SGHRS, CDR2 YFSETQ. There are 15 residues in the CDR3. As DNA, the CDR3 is TGCGCCAGCAGCTTGGACAGGGTTAGCACAGATACGCAGTATTTT. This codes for CASSLDRVSTDTQYF.

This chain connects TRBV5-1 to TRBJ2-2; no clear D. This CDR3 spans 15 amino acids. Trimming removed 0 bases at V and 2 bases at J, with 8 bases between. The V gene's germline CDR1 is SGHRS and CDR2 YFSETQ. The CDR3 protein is CASSLASSNTGELFF. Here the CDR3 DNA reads TGCGCCAGCAGCTTGGCCAGCTCAAACACCGGGGAGCTGTTTTTT.

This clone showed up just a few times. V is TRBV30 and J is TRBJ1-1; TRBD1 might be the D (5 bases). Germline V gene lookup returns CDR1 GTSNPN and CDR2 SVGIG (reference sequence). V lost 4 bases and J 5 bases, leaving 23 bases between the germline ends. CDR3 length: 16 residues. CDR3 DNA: TGTGCCTGGAAACCAGGGTCAGGGTGGGATGAGACTGAAGCTTTCTTT. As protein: CAWKPGSGWDETEAFF. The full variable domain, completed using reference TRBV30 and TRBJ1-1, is SQTIHQWPATLVQPVGSPLSLECTVEGTSNPNLYWYRQAAGRGLQLLFYSVGIGQISSEVPQNLSASRPQDRQFILSSKKLLLSDSGFYLCAWKPGSGWDETEAFFGQGTRLTVV.

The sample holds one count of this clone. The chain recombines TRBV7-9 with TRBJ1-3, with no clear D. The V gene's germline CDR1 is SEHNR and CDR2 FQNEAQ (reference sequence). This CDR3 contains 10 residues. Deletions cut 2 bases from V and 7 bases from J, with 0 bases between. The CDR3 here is CASSLNTIYF. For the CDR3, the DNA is TGTGCCAGCAGCTTAAACACCATATATTTT.

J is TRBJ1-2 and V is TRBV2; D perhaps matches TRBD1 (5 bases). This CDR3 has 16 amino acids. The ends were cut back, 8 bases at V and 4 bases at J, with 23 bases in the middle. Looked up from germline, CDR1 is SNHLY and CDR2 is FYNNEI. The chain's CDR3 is CASRRAGTLGGYGYTF. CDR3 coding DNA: TGTGCCAGCCGAAGGGCAGGGACCCTAGGTGGCTATGGCTACACCTTC.

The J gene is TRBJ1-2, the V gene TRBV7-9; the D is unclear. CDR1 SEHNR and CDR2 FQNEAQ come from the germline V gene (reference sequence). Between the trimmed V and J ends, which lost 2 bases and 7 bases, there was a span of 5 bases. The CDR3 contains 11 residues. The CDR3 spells CASSLYAGYTF. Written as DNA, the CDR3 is TGTGCCAGCAGCTTATACGCTGGCTACACCTTC.

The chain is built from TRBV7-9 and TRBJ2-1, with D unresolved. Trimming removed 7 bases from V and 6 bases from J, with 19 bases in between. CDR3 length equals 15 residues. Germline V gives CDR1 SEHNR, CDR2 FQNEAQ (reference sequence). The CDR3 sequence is CASILRPNSPNEQFF. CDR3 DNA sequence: TGTGCCAGCATCCTCCGGCCTAATTCACCCAATGAGCAGTTCTTC.

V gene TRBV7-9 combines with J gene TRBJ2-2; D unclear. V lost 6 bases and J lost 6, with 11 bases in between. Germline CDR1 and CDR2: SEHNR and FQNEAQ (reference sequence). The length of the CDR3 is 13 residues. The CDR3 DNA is TGTGCCAGCAGTCGAACGGCGGCCGGGGAGCTGTTTTTT. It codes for CASSRTAAGELFF.

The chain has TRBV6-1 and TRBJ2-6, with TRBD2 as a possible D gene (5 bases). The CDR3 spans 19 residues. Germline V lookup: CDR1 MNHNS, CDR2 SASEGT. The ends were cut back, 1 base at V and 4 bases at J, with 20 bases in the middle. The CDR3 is CASSEGVEGRLHGANVLTF. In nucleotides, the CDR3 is TGTGCCAGCAGTGAAGGTGTAGAGGGAAGGTTACACGGGGCCAACGTCCTGACTTTC.